This is a list of T cell receptor beta chains from one sample in a study of cytomegalovirus exposure and HLA in healthy donors. Data came from immunoSEQ multiplex PCR; TCRdb stores just in-frame clones and leaves some out. The sample gives hundreds of thousands of clones, about 75% of which show up once; 1.5% to 2% is in the top ten. The sample taken for sequencing was PBMCs. The receptors were sampled from a male donor in good health and CMV-seronegative. Each CDR3 is given with its conserved first and last residue. A D gene is named only where the DNA matches it firmly. Clone size appears in some rows only: once, few, many, or a class for an expanded clone.

>TRBV9|TRBD2|TRBJ2-7|-
CASSPGLAGYEQYF
TGTGCCAGCAGCCCGGGACTAGCGGGTTACGAGCAGTACTTC
>TRBV7-9|-|TRBJ2-2|-
CASSFSGNTGELFF
TGTGCCAGCAGCTTTAGCGGGAACACCGGGGAGCTGTTTTTT
>TRBV25-1|-|TRBJ2-5|-
CASSERSFMGAKTQYF
TGTGCCAGCAGTGAAAGGAGTTTTATGGGGGCAAAGACCCAGTACTTC
>TRBV5-6|-|TRBJ1-1|-
CASSFFTGLNTEAFF
TGTGCCAGCAGCTTCTTTACAGGCCTGAACACTGAAGCTTTCTTT
>TRBV7-2|TRBD2|TRBJ2-3|-
CASSPKLAGGHTDTQYF
TGTGCCAGCAGCCCTAAACTAGCGGGAGGGCACACAGATACGCAGTATTTT
>TRBV6-5|-|TRBJ2-6|-
CASSYVGAGANVLTF
TGTGCCAGCAGTTATGTTGGGGCTGGTGCCAACGTCCTGACTTTC
>TRBV6-5|-|TRBJ2-7|-
CASSETVSYEQYF
TGTGCCAGCAGTGAAACAGTTAGCTACGAGCAGTACTTC
>TRBV29-1|TRBD1|TRBJ2-1|-
CSVEGGQGADEQFF
TGCAGCGTTGAAGGCGGACAGGGGGCGGATGAGCAGTTCTTC
>TRBV28|TRBD2|TRBJ2-1|-
CASSSYQREGPYNEQFF
TGTGCCAGCAGTTCCTACCAGCGGGAGGGCCCCTACAATGAGCAGTTCTTC
>TRBV5-6|-|TRBJ2-4|-
CASSFGSRAKNIQYF
TGTGCCAGCAGCTTCGGGTCAAGGGCCAAAAACATTCAGTACTTC
>TRBV18|TRBD1|TRBJ2-1|-
CASSKLGTGVYNEQFF
TGTGCCAGCTCAAAGTTGGGGACAGGGGTTTACAATGAGCAGTTCTTC
>TRBV4-3|TRBD2|TRBJ2-7|few
CASSQSTSGDSYEQYF
TGCGCCAGCAGCCAATCCACTAGCGGAGACTCCTACGAGCAGTACTTC
>TRBV4-3|TRBD1|TRBJ1-5|-
CASSQDGTARNQPQHF
TGCGCCAGCAGCCAGGATGGGACAGCCCGCAATCAGCCCCAGCATTTT
>TRBV6-6|TRBD1|TRBJ2-1|-
CASSLGQGTFNEQFF
TGTGCCAGCAGCTTGGGACAGGGGACGTTCAATGAGCAGTTCTTC
>TRBV28|TRBD1|TRBJ1-5|-
CASSTGGDQPQHF
TGTGCCAGCAGCACAGGGGGGGATCAGCCCCAGCATTTT
>TRBV9|-|TRBJ1-6|-
CASSKTTGRDSPLHF
TGTGCCAGCAGCAAAACGACAGGCCGCGATTCACCCCTCCACTTT
>TRBV15|-|TRBJ2-7|few
CATSRGLGEAYEQYF
TGTGCCACCAGCAGGGGACTGGGCGAGGCCTACGAGCAGTACTTC
>TRBV19|-|TRBJ2-3|once
CASSLGASTDTQYF
TGTGCCAGTAGTTTGGGGGCTAGCACAGATACGCAGTATTTT
>TRBV5-1|-|TRBJ1-4|-
CASSLARQGANEKLFF
TGCGCCAGCAGCTTGGCTCGGCAGGGTGCTAATGAAAAACTGTTTTTT
>TRBV7-9|TRBD1|TRBJ2-7|-
CASSNRGSYEQYF
TGTGCCAGCAGCAACAGGGGTTCCTACGAGCAGTACTTC
>TRBV5-1|-|TRBJ2-7|-
CASSLGRVTYEQYF
TGCGCCAGCAGCTTGGGGCGGGTAACCTACGAGCAGTACTTC
>TRBV30|TRBD1|TRBJ1-6|-
CAWSVLGTGDSPLHF
TGTGCCTGGAGTGTACTCGGGACAGGGGATTCACCCCTCCACTTT
>TRBV7-8|TRBD1|TRBJ2-7|-
CASSLAPGTGGYEQYF
TGTGCCAGCAGCTTAGCTCCCGGGACAGGGGGGTACGAGCAGTACTTC
>TRBV10-3|-|TRBJ2-7|-
CAISASRDQQYF
TGTGCCATCAGTGCCTCCAGGGATCAGCAGTACTTC
>TRBV19|TRBD2|TRBJ2-7|few
CATSTSGGDYEQYF
TGTGCCACCAGCACTAGCGGAGGGGACTACGAGCAGTACTTC
>TRBV27|TRBD1|TRBJ1-2|once
CASSSIGQVNYGYTF
TGTGCCAGCAGTTCGATCGGACAGGTTAACTATGGCTACACCTTC
>TRBV4-3|-|TRBJ2-2|-
CASSQVLGGHTGELFF
TGCGCCAGCAGCCAAGTCCTCGGGGGGCACACCGGGGAGCTGTTTTTT
>TRBV9|TRBD1|TRBJ2-7|-
CASSARQGMGEQYF
TGTGCCAGCAGCGCCCGACAGGGGATGGGCGAGCAGTACTTC
>TRBV4-2|-|TRBJ1-2|few
CASSPDRIESGPYGYTF
TGTGCCAGCAGCCCCGACAGGATTGAATCGGGCCCTTATGGCTACACCTTC
>TRBV18|-|TRBJ1-1|-
CASSRDGRNTEAFF
TGTGCCAGCTCTAGGGACGGGAGGAACACTGAAGCTTTCTTT
>TRBV4-1|-|TRBJ2-1|few
CASSQDRREAHEQFF
TGCGCCAGCAGCCAAGATCGAAGGGAGGCCCATGAGCAGTTCTTC
>TRBV28|TRBD1|TRBJ2-5|-
CASSLRQGTEETQYF
TGTGCCAGCAGTTTAAGACAGGGGACGGAAGAGACCCAGTACTTC
>TRBV5-1|TRBD2|TRBJ2-5|-
CASSLSAGGETQYF
TGCGCCAGCAGCTTGAGTGCGGGAGGGGAGACCCAGTACTTC
>TRBV28|-|TRBJ2-7|-
CASAEGIGEQYF
TGTGCCAGCGCTGAGGGAATTGGGGAGCAGTACTTC
>TRBV2|TRBD1|TRBJ1-1|few
CASSDRTGRGTEAFF
TGTGCCAGCAGTGATCGGACAGGGAGGGGCACTGAAGCTTTCTTT
>TRBV27|-|TRBJ2-3|-
CASSHRRGDTQYF
TGTGCCAGCAGTCACCGAAGGGGGGATACGCAGTATTTT
>TRBV2|TRBD1|TRBJ2-5|-
CASRAGGRVRETQYF
TGTGCCAGCAGGGCAGGGGGACGGGTGAGAGAGACCCAGTACTTC
>TRBV27|-|TRBJ2-2|-
CASLRSGELFF
TGTGCCAGCCTCCGGTCCGGGGAGCTGTTTTTT
>TRBV7-8|-|TRBJ2-3|once
CASSLDRTRTDTQYF
TGTGCCAGCAGCTTAGACAGGACCCGCACAGATACGCAGTATTTT
>TRBV4-1|-|TRBJ1-2|-
CASSQDTQFDYGYTF
TGCGCCAGCAGCCAAGATACGCAGTTTGACTATGGCTACACCTTC
>TRBV7-3|-|TRBJ2-7|-
CASSLEGGEAYEQYF
TGTGCCAGCAGCCTCGAAGGAGGGGAGGCCTACGAGCAGTACTTC
>TRBV7-3|TRBD2|TRBJ2-2|-
CASSRTSGDTGELFF
TGTGCCAGCAGCAGGACTAGCGGAGACACCGGGGAGCTGTTTTTT
>TRBV4-3|-|TRBJ2-3|-
CASSRGDTQYF
TGCGCCAGCAGTCGGGGTGATACGCAGTATTTT
>TRBV29-1|-|TRBJ1-4|-
CSVAGRGEKLFF
TGCAGCGTTGCAGGAAGGGGTGAAAAACTGTTTTTT
>TRBV13|-|TRBJ2-7|-
CASSFLRDKGAYEQYF
TGTGCCAGCAGCTTTCTCCGGGACAAAGGGGCCTACGAGCAGTACTTC
>TRBV5-1|-|TRBJ2-7|-
CASSLGASYEQYF
TGCGCCAGCAGCTTGGGGGCTTCCTACGAGCAGTACTTC
>TRBV15|-|TRBJ2-7|few
CATSRDPPDGSSYEQYF
TGTGCCACCAGCAGAGATCCCCCAGACGGGAGCTCCTACGAGCAGTACTTC
>TRBV5-1|TRBD2|TRBJ2-1|-
CASSLLAGGNEQFF
TGCGCCAGCAGCTTGTTAGCGGGAGGGAATGAGCAGTTCTTC
>TRBV4-3|TRBD1|TRBJ1-4|-
CASSQRTGVGEKLFF
TGCGCCAGCAGCCAGCGGACAGGGGTCGGTGAAAAACTGTTTTTT
>TRBV30|TRBD1|TRBJ1-2|-
CAWSEGWGQGAYGYTF
TGTGCCTGGAGTGAAGGTTGGGGACAGGGGGCGTATGGCTACACCTTC
>TRBV7-8|-|TRBJ2-7|few
CASSTGTPYEQYF
TGTGCCAGCAGCACCGGGACACCCTACGAGCAGTACTTC
>TRBV28|TRBD1|TRBJ2-2|-
CASSLPGTGSGELFF
TGTGCCAGCAGCCTACCGGGGACAGGTTCCGGGGAGCTGTTTTTT
>TRBV6-1|-|TRBJ2-3|-
CASSSTSDTQYF
TGTGCCAGCAGCAGTACCTCGGATACGCAGTATTTT
>TRBV28|-|TRBJ1-2|-
CASSPSAGVISF
TGTGCCAGCAGTCCATCAGCCGGGGTTATTTCCTTC
>TRBV7-2|-|TRBJ2-2|-
CASSFITGELFF
TGTGCCAGCAGCTTTATTACTGGGGAGCTGTTTTTT